This T cell receptor (beta chain) was recovered during a study of blood T cells in healthy people across ages. A note on this clonotype: The antigen is not known.

Per germline, CDR1 KGHDR and CDR2 SFDVKD. V was shortened by 4 bases and J by 13 bases, with 12 bases between the two germline ends. This CDR3 comprises 11 residues. A sample-barcoded 5' primer and a J-beta primer mix were used in a second PCR of about 6 to 12 cycles. In TCRdb, the 5' RACE reads were re-called with MiXCR into one record per CDR3 protein. In the table there are approximately 810,000 distinct CDR3 sequences, 29% of which are singletons. The study, taken as a whole, reports: The diversity estimates, figures obtained from one million T cells, were considered underestimates.

Donors ranged from about 6 to 95 years old and were healthy Caucasians in Russia. Per individual sample, total RNA of at least 5 micrograms was extracted. The V and J genes are TRBV24-1 and TRBJ1-2; D perhaps matches TRBD1 (5 bases). Sequencing used blood. The source is a woman of 80 years or more in good health. In DNA, the CDR3 is TGTGCCACCAGTGACAGACAGTCTTTCACCTTC. This codes for CATSDRQSFTF.